The 21 T cell receptor beta chains below all came from one sample that was sequenced in a study of identical twins. TCRdb recomputed calls from the 5' RACE reads with MiXCR, one row per CDR3 protein. The sample carries roughly 710,000 distinct CDR3 sequences, around 5.7% recorded once. Material for sequencing was naive T cells sorted from blood. The receptors were sampled from a man between 18 and 35 years old in good health.

This clonotype was observed a single time. The V gene is TRBV4-1, the J gene TRBJ2-1, with D possibly called TRBD1 or TRBD2 (5 bases each). Trimming removed 3 bases from V and 9 bases from J, with 12 bases in between. The germline V gene encodes CDR1 MGHRA and CDR2 YSYEKL. The CDR3 spans 13 residues. The CDR3 nucleotides are TGCGCCAGCAGCCATCGCAGGGACCCTGAGCAGTTCTTC. This translates into CASSHRRDPEQFF.

This clonotype was observed at least ten times. The chain couples TRBV24-1 to TRBJ2-7, with 7 bases aligning to TRBD1. Germline trimming cut 7 bases from V and 4 bases from J; bases unmatched to any gene: 9. This CDR3 spans 14 amino acids. Germline assignment: CDR1 KGHDR and CDR2 SFDVKD. The DNA for the CDR3 is TGTGCCACCAGCGCGGTCGGGACAGAGTACGAGCAGTACTTC. It specifies CATSAVGTEYEQYF.

This clonotype occurred a few times. The chain carries TRBV5-5 and TRBJ2-3, with 14 bases lining up with TRBD2. Trimming took 4 bases from V and 15 from J; bases not matched to a gene: 13. CDR1 and CDR2 from the germline V gene are SGHKS and YYEKEE (reference sequence). This CDR3 is 15 amino acids long. The DNA of the CDR3 is TGTGCCAGCAGCCACTTGGGACTAGCGGGAGATCGTTCTTATTTT. The encoded protein is CASSHLGLAGDRSYF.

This clonotype has just a few counts. The J gene is TRBJ2-7, the V gene TRBV28, with TRBD1 matching 12 bases. The length of the CDR3 is 16 residues. Trimming cost V 1 base and J 4 bases; bases outside gene matches: 5. Per germline, CDR1 MDHEN and CDR2 SYDVKM. This CDR3 reads CASSLSGTGGLYEQYV. The DNA of the CDR3 is TGTGCCAGCAGTTTATCCGGGACAGGGGGCCTGTACGAGCAGTACGTC.

This clonotype was observed at least ten times. The chain employs TRBV6-2 or TRBV6-3 and TRBJ2-7, with 8 bases identical to TRBD2. Germline values: CDR1 MNHEY, CDR2 SVGEGT. Losses at the gene ends were 2 bases for V and 3 bases for J; bases not matched to a gene: 6. This CDR3 has 15 amino acids. DNA for the CDR3: TGTGCCAGCAGTTACGACGGGAGGGTCGGCTACGAGCAGTACTTC. It translates to CASSYDGRVGYEQYF.

The sample holds a few counts of this clonotype. The chain's CDR3 is CASSYSTPEETQYF. DNA of the CDR3: TGTGCCAGCAGTTACTCGACCCCTGAAGAGACCCAGTACTTC. The chain couples TRBV6-5 to TRBJ2-5; D remains unclear. V lost 0 bases, J lost 3 bases, and 8 bases lay in between. This CDR3 is 14 amino acids long. Germline CDR1 MNHEY, CDR2 SVGAGI.

In this sample, this clonotype turned up many times. The chain carries TRBV20-1 and TRBJ1-5; no clear D. This CDR3 has 13 amino acids. Looked up from germline, CDR1 is DFQATT and CDR2 is SNEGSKA (reference sequence). V was cut by 3 bases and J by 0 bases, with 6 bases left in between. CDR3 loop: CSARTDSNQPQHF. In DNA form, the CDR3 reads TGCAGTGCTAGGACGGATAGCAATCAGCCCCAGCATTTT.

This clonotype was seen more than once but under ten times. The V and J genes are TRBV5-4 and TRBJ2-3, with unresolved D. Germline assignment: CDR1 SGHNT and CDR2 YYREEE (reference sequence). The CDR3 has 14 amino acids. V was shortened by 1 base and J by 5 bases, with 11 bases between the two germline ends. The CDR3 region has the DNA TGTGCCAGCAGCTTGCGGGTGTGGGTAGATACGCAGTATTTT. Its protein product is CASSLRVWVDTQYF.

This clonotype was observed many times. The chain uses TRBV12-3 or TRBV12-4 and TRBJ2-1, with D perhaps TRBD2 (6 bases). The CDR3 runs 18 residues. V was trimmed by 3 bases and J by 2 bases, leaving 20 bases between them. The CDR3 DNA is TGTGCCAGCAGTTTCTGGGCCATACAGCGGGCCACCTACAATGAGCAGTTCTTC. This sequence encodes CASSFWAIQRATYNEQFF.

This chain joins TRBV12-3 or TRBV12-4 and TRBJ2-3; possibly TRBD2 for D (6 bases). V dropped 3 bases and J dropped 3 bases, with 10 bases sitting between them. The length of the CDR3 is 14 residues. The CDR3 DNA reads as TGTGCCAGCAGTTTCGTAGCGGAAACAGATACGCAGTATTTT. Translating gives CASSFVAETDTQYF.

The V call is TRBV12-3 or TRBV12-4, the J call TRBJ2-1; 10 bases agree with TRBD2. The CDR3 is made up of 15 amino acids. Trimming removed 7 bases from V and 4 bases from J; junction bases left unmatched: 7. The CDR3 bases are TGTGCCAGCACTATGAGGACTAGCGGTTACAATGAGCAGTTCTTC. Amino acids: CASTMRTSGYNEQFF.

The chain joins TRBV20-1 to TRBJ1-5, with a possible D match to TRBD1 (5 bases). Looked up from germline, CDR1 is DFQATT and CDR2 is SNEGSKA (reference sequence). Trimming shortened V by 5 bases and J by 0 bases, and 17 bases separated the two germline ends. The CDR3 is made up of 16 amino acids. The DNA for the CDR3 is TGCAGTGCTGGGCCGGGACCGAAGTATAGCAATCAGCCCCAGCATTTT. Its translation: CSAGPGPKYSNQPQHF.

This clonotype was recorded at least ten times. The V call is TRBV6-1, the J call TRBJ1-5; D may be TRBD1 (5 bases). The CDR3 has 12 residues. The ends were cut back, 5 bases at V and 15 bases at J, with 17 bases in the middle. The germline V gene has CDR1 MNHNS and CDR2 SASEGT. DNA for the CDR3: TGTGCCAGCAGTCTAGGGACCGACCGACCGCATTTT. Translating it yields CASSLGTDRPHF.

The CDR3 sequence: CASSWEGTGLPKNIQYF. CDR3 nucleotide sequence: TGCGCCAGCAGCTGGGAGGGGACAGGGTTACCCAAAAACATTCAGTACTTC. The chain uses TRBV5-1 and TRBJ2-4, with 9 bases matching TRBD1. Germline V gene lookup returns CDR1 SGHRS and CDR2 YFSETQ. After removal of 3 bases from V and 2 bases from J, the junction contained 9 bases not matched to a gene. The CDR3 has 17 residues.

This chain uses TRBV19 with TRBJ2-2; the D is unclear. CDR3 length: 15 residues. Germline V gives CDR1 LNHDA, CDR2 SQIVND (reference sequence). Trimming took 1 base from V and 5 from J, leaving 11 bases between them. The CDR3 sequence: CASSIVAVGTGELFF. CDR3 sequence (DNA): TGTGCCAGTAGTATAGTGGCGGTTGGAACCGGGGAGCTGTTTTTT.

The chain joins TRBV6-1 to TRBJ1-5; D may be TRBD1 (5 bases). Germline CDR1 is MNHNS and CDR2 is SASEGT. The CDR3 covers 14 residues. The germline V and J ends were trimmed by 6 bases and 4 bases, with 13 bases remaining between them. The CDR3 reads CASRSRVGNQPQHF. CDR3 sequence (DNA): TGTGCCAGCAGATCCAGGGTGGGGAATCAGCCCCAGCATTTT.

This clonotype was counted only a few times. The gene calls are TRBV7-3 and TRBJ2-2; the match to TRBD1 covers 10 bases. Looked up from germline, CDR1 is SGHTA and CDR2 is FQGTGA. The CDR3 totals 14 residues. After removal of 5 bases from V and 5 bases from J, the junction contained 2 bases not matched to a gene. As DNA, the CDR3 is TGTGCCAGCAGCGGGACAGGGGAAACCGGGGAGCTGTTTTTT. Amino acid sequence: CASSGTGETGELFF.

This clonotype was counted many times. Here the CDR3 reads CSATQGGEKLFF. CDR3 DNA: TGCAGTGCCACCCAAGGGGGTGAAAAACTGTTTTTT. This sequence joins TRBV20-1 and TRBJ1-4, with a tentative D call TRBD1 (6 bases). V lost 6 bases and J lost 7, with 12 bases in between. CDR3 size: 12 residues. CDR1 is DFQATT and CDR2 is SNEGSKA in the germline V gene (reference sequence).

This clonotype was found many times. The V and J genes are TRBV6-1 and TRBJ2-1; D remains ambiguous. CDR1 and CDR2 from the germline V gene are MNHNS and SASEGT. The CDR3 sequence is 11 residues long. Deletions cut 7 bases from V and 6 bases from J, with 7 bases between. CDR3 protein: CASNLFNEQFF. DNA for the CDR3: TGTGCCAGCAATCTTTTCAATGAGCAGTTCTTC.

This clonotype came up a few times. V is TRBV28 and J is TRBJ2-1; 13 bases are shared with TRBD2. J was trimmed by 7 bases and V by 5 bases; bases with no gene match: 11. The CDR3 spans 17 residues. The germline V gene encodes CDR1 MDHEN and CDR2 SYDVKM. The CDR3 region has the DNA TGTGCCAGCAGTCCGATATGGGGGACTAGCGGGATTAATGAGCAGTTCTTC. This gives the protein CASSPIWGTSGINEQFF.

The sample holds a few counts of this clonotype. This chain connects TRBV7-2 to TRBJ2-4, with D unclear. Germline CDR1 reads SGHTA; CDR2 reads FQGNSA. The CDR3 has 16 residues. V shed 1 base and J shed 7 bases, with 17 bases lying between them. CDR3 loop: CASSLVLETPRNIQYF. In DNA, the CDR3 is TGTGCCAGCAGCTTAGTACTTGAGACCCCTAGGAACATTCAGTACTTC.